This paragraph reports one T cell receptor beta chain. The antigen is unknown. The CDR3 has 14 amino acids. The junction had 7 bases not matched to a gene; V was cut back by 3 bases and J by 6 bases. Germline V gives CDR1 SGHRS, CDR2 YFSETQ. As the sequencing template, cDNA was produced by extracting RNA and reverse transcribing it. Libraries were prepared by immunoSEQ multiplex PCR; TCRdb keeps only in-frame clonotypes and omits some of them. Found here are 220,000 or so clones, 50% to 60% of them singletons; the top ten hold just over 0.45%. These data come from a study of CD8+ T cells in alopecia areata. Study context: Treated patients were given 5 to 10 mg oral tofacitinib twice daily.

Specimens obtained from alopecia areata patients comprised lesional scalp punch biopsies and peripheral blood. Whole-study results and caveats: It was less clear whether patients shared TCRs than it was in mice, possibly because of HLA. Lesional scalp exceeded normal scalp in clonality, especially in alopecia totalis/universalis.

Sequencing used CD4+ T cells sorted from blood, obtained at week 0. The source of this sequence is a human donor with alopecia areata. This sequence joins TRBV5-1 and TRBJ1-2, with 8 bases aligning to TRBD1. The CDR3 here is CASSSPTGVNGYTF. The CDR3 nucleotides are TGCGCCAGCAGCTCGCCGACAGGGGTTAATGGCTACACCTTC.